These 27 T cell receptor beta chains originate from one sample sequenced in a study of memory CD4+ T cells and cytomegalovirus serostatus. Repertoires were generated with immunoSEQ multiplex PCR, while TCRdb's copy carries only in-frame clones and drops some. The sample contains 50,000 to 60,000 clones, about 79% of which appear only once. Single viable CD3+CD4+CD8-CD45RO+ cells were sorted as the memory CD4+ T cells. Specimen: memory CD4+ T cells from blood. All receptors derive from an adult in good health and CMV-seronegative.

This clone has more than one count but fewer than ten. The chain carries TRBV5-1 and TRBJ2-1; no firm D call. CDR3 length: 17 amino acids. The V and J ends lost 0 bases and 0 bases respectively, with 13 bases between them. CDR1 is SGHRS and CDR2 is YFSETQ in the germline V gene. CDR3 region: CASSLGLVSSSYNEQFF. The CDR3 region has the DNA TGCGCCAGCAGCTTGGGCTTAGTTTCAAGCTCCTACAATGAGCAGTTCTTC.

The chain combines TRBV5-1 with TRBJ1-2, with D unclear. The germline V gene has CDR1 SGHRS and CDR2 YFSETQ. The length of the CDR3 is 15 residues. V lost 4 bases to trimming and J lost 0 bases, with 13 bases between them. DNA for the CDR3: TGCGCCAGCAGCCCATATCAGACGGCTAACTATGGCTACACCTTC. Its protein product is CASSPYQTANYGYTF.

This chain connects TRBV7-8 to TRBJ1-2; unclear D gene. The CDR3 has 14 amino acids. Per the germline V gene, CDR1 is SGHVS and CDR2 is FQNEAQ. V lost 1 base and J lost 2, with 8 bases in between. The CDR3 coding sequence is TGTGCCAGCAGCTTAGTACCGGGGAACTATGGCTACACCTTC. It is translated as CASSLVPGNYGYTF.

This chain links TRBV7-3 with TRBJ1-2; D perhaps matches TRBD1 (6 bases). The germline CDR1 and CDR2 sequences are SGHTA and FQGTGA. The CDR3 is 15 residues long. Trimming took 5 bases from V and 6 from J, leaving 19 bases between them. CDR3 in DNA: TGTGCCAGCAGCCCCCCAGGGGCACGTCCTAATGGCTACACCTTC. It translates to CASSPPGARPNGYTF.

This chain links TRBV5-1 with TRBJ1-3, with 7 bases identical to TRBD1. The V and J ends lost 6 bases and 0 bases, in that order; junction bases with no gene match: 9. The germline gives CDR1 SGHRS, CDR2 YFSETQ. The CDR3 is 16 amino acids. In nucleotides, the CDR3 is TGCGCCAGCACCCGGGACAGCGTTTACTCTGGAAACACCATATATTTT. It yields the protein CASTRDSVYSGNTIYF.

Only one count was recorded for this clone. The J gene is TRBJ2-7, the V gene TRBV18; unclear D gene. Germline CDR1 is KGHSH and CDR2 is LQKENI. The CDR3 length is 14 residues. With 6 bases removed from V and 2 bases from J, the gap between germline ends came to 14 bases. Written as DNA, the CDR3 is TGTGCCAGCTCCCTCTCCCCGGAGACCTACGAGCAGTACTTC. Protein product: CASSLSPETYEQYF. Together with reference TRBV18 and TRBJ2-7, the CDR3 gives the full variable domain: NAGVMQNPRHLVRRRGQEARLRCSPMKGHSHVYWYRQLPEEGLKFMVYLQKENIIDESGMPKERFSAEFPKEGPSILRIQQVVRGDSAAYFCASSLSPETYEQYFGPGTRLTVT.

The chain combines TRBV6-1 with TRBJ1-2; D not certain. Trimming cost V 7 bases and J 1 base, with 16 bases left between them. Germline CDR1 MNHNS, CDR2 SASEGT. The CDR3 has 15 amino acids. Written as DNA, the CDR3 is TGTGCCAGCACCCGAGGGTCCAGCAGTAACTATGGCTACACCTTC. This sequence encodes CASTRGSSSNYGYTF.

Written as DNA, the CDR3 is TGTGCCAGCAGCTTAACTTTAGGGGGCCGTTCACCCCTCCACTTT. This sequence encodes CASSLTLGGRSPLHF. V is TRBV7-2 and J is TRBJ1-6, with TRBD1 identical over 7 bases. The CDR3 covers 15 residues. The junction had 7 bases not matched to a gene; V was cut back by 2 bases and J by 9 bases. In germline, CDR1 is SGHTA, CDR2 FQGNSA.

The chain's CDR3 is CASSVGAGRNEKLFF. Here the CDR3 DNA reads TGTGCCAGCAGCGTAGGCGCAGGGAGGAATGAAAAACTGTTTTTT. The chain recombines TRBV9 with TRBJ1-4; D is possibly TRBD1 (5 bases). V lost 0 bases and J 5 bases, leaving 11 bases between the germline ends. This CDR3 region has 15 residues. CDR1 and CDR2 (germline): SGDLS, YYNGEE.

The chain is built from TRBV30 and TRBJ1-1; D ambiguous. The germline V and J ends were trimmed by 5 bases and 1 base, with 14 bases remaining between them. The germline V gene encodes CDR1 GTSNPN and CDR2 SVGIG (reference sequence). The CDR3 sequence is 14 residues long. CDR3 amino acids: CAWGAGMTNTEAFF. The DNA for the CDR3 is TGTGCCTGGGGCGCCGGGATGACGAACACTGAAGCTTTCTTT.

This chain links TRBV11-2 with TRBJ1-3; no clear D. Deletions cut 2 bases from V and 3 bases from J, with 20 bases between. Germline CDR1 is SGHAT and CDR2 is FQNNGV. The CDR3 is 18 amino acids. CDR3 DNA sequence: TGTGCCAGCAGCTTACACCCAGTCGGATCCAGCAGTGGAAACACCATATATTTT. Its protein is CASSLHPVGSSSGNTIYF.

The chain combines TRBV6-5 with TRBJ1-2; D is unclear. V dropped 5 bases and J dropped 2 bases, with 12 bases sitting between them. This CDR3 has 14 amino acids. The V gene's germline CDR1 is MNHEY and CDR2 SVGAGI. The chain's CDR3 is CASSTAWRNYGYTF. The CDR3, as DNA: TGTGCCAGCAGTACAGCATGGAGGAACTATGGCTACACCTTC.

The chain couples TRBV7-2 to TRBJ2-1; a weak D match, TRBD2 (6 bases). V was pared by 2 bases and J by 5 bases, with 10 bases between. Germline CDR1 SGHTA, CDR2 FQGNSA. There are 14 residues in the CDR3. DNA of the CDR3: TGTGCCAGCAGCTTAAATCCTAGCGACAATGAGCAGTTCTTC. It encodes CASSLNPSDNEQFF.

The V call is TRBV7-2, the J call TRBJ1-1; no firm D call. The V gene lost 0 bases and the J gene lost 0 bases, with 5 bases spanning the gap. The CDR3 runs 14 residues. CDR1 is SGHTA, CDR2 FQGNSA, per germline. The CDR3 nucleotides read TGTGCCAGCAGCTTAGCGGCTGTGAACACTGAAGCTTTCTTT. This sequence encodes CASSLAAVNTEAFF.

This clone was seen once. J is TRBJ2-5 and V is TRBV29-1, with 8 positions matching TRBD2. This CDR3 comprises 16 residues. The V segment lost 6 bases and the J segment 5 bases; nucleotides outside the gene matches: 17. CDR1 SQVTM and CDR2 ANQGSEA come from the germline V gene. The DNA of the CDR3 is TGCAGCGTACCCGACGTGACTAGCGACCCTCGGGAGACCCAGTACTTC. It specifies CSVPDVTSDPRETQYF. The full variable domain, with the rest looked up from reference TRBV29-1 and TRBJ2-5, is SAVISQKPSRDICQRGTSLTIQCQVDSQVTMMFWYRQQPGQSLTLIATANQGSEATYESGFVIDKFPISRPNLTFSTLTVSNMSPEDSSIYLCSVPDVTSDPRETQYFGPGTRLLVL.

The V and J genes are TRBV7-2 and TRBJ1-4; 9 bases are shared with TRBD1. CDR3 length equals 15 residues. V lost 4 bases, J lost 1 base, and 1 base stayed unmatched. Germline lookup yields CDR1 SGHTA and CDR2 FQGNSA. CDR3 nucleotide sequence: TGTGCCAGCAGCTCGACAGGGGGAACTAATGAAAAACTGTTTTTT. It encodes CASSSTGGTNEKLFF.

The rearrangement links TRBV14 to TRBJ2-7, with D perhaps TRBD1 (5 bases). Germline CDR1 and CDR2: SGHDN and FVKESK. V lost 0 bases to trimming and J lost 6 bases, with 12 bases between them. The CDR3 totals 14 residues. The CDR3 sequence is CASSQDLRTREQYF. The CDR3 DNA follows: TGTGCCAGCAGCCAAGACCTAAGGACACGCGAGCAGTACTTC.

The rearrangement joins TRBV30 to TRBJ1-2; unclear D gene. This CDR3 region has 10 residues. With 6 bases removed from V and 7 bases from J, the gap between germline ends came to 9 bases. Germline values: CDR1 GTSNPN, CDR2 SVGIG (reference sequence). The CDR3 sequence: CACGVIGYTF. Written as DNA, the CDR3 is TGTGCCTGTGGGGTAATTGGCTACACCTTC.

CDR3 loop: CASSQEWSEYNSPLHF. CDR3 nucleotides: TGTGCCAGCAGCCAAGAATGGTCCGAGTATAATTCACCCCTCCACTTT. The V gene is TRBV4-2, the J gene TRBJ1-6, with unresolved D. From germline, CDR1 is LGHNA and CDR2 YNFKEQ. The V end lost 0 bases, the J end lost 4 bases, and 10 bases lay between the germline ends. The CDR3 totals 16 residues.

The chain joins TRBV5-5 to TRBJ2-7; D unresolved. Trimming took 4 bases from V and 1 from J, leaving 12 bases between them. The germline gives CDR1 SGHKS, CDR2 YYEKEE (reference sequence). The CDR3 spans 14 residues. The CDR3 here is CASSPTVGSYEQYF. In DNA, the CDR3 is TGTGCCAGCAGCCCCACAGTGGGTTCCTACGAGCAGTACTTC.

The chain joins TRBV10-3 to TRBJ1-2; D possibly corresponds to TRBD1 (5 bases). CDR3 length: 14 residues. The germline V gene has CDR1 ENHRY and CDR2 SYGVKD. The V end lost 0 bases, the J end lost 1 base, and 6 bases lay between the germline ends. The DNA of the CDR3 is TGTGCCATCAGTGAGTCGACAGATAACTATGGCTACACCTTC. Residues: CAISESTDNYGYTF.

J is TRBJ1-3 and V is TRBV20-1; D call uncertain. The CDR3 is 11 residues long. Germline assignment: CDR1 DFQATT and CDR2 SNEGSKA (reference sequence). V lost 1 base to trimming and J lost 3 bases, with 1 base between them. CDR3 DNA sequence: TGCAGTGCTAGAGTTGGAAACACCATATATTTT. It is translated as CSARVGNTIYF.

The chain has TRBV7-7 and TRBJ2-2, with a weak D call TRBD1 (6 bases). Between the trimmed V and J ends, which lost 2 bases and 6 bases, there was a span of 10 bases. Looked up from germline, CDR1 is SSHAT and CDR2 is FNYEAQ (reference sequence). This CDR3 is built from 14 residues. The DNA for the CDR3 is TGTGCCAGCAGCTTAATAAGGGGGTCCGGGGAGCTGTTTTTT. It codes for CASSLIRGSGELFF.

V and J are TRBV5-6 and TRBJ2-1; TRBD2 matches at 12 bases. The V and J ends lost 4 bases and 5 bases, in that order; junction bases with no gene match: 10. Germline V lookup: CDR1 SGHDT, CDR2 YYEEEE. This CDR3 contains 17 residues. CDR3 nucleotides: TGTGCCAGCAGCCGATGGACTAGCGGGGCGTCTCACAATGAGCAGTTCTTC. This encodes CASSRWTSGASHNEQFF.

The chain has TRBV28 and TRBJ1-3, with a possible D match to TRBD1 (5 bases). The V and J ends lost 5 bases and 0 bases respectively, with 11 bases between them. The CDR3 sequence is 15 residues long. Germline-derived CDR1 and CDR2 are MDHEN and SYDVKM. This CDR3 reads CASSRDPSSGNTIYF. In DNA form, the CDR3 reads TGTGCCAGCAGTCGGGACCCGAGCTCTGGAAACACCATATATTTT.

V is TRBV27 and J is TRBJ1-1, with D maybe TRBD1 (5 bases). Germline CDR1 and CDR2: MNHEY and SMNVEV (reference sequence). The CDR3 is 17 amino acids. V dropped 10 bases and J dropped 5 bases, with 29 bases sitting between them. In DNA form, the CDR3 reads TGTGCCACCTCCCGGGGCCCCCTCATTTCGGCTAGGACTGAAGCTTTCTTT. Protein sequence: CATSRGPLISARTEAFF.

V usage is TRBV4-1 and J usage is TRBJ2-3, with D perhaps TRBD2 (5 bases). The germline V gene encodes CDR1 MGHRA and CDR2 YSYEKL. Trimming cost V 1 base and J 0 bases, with 17 bases left between them. This CDR3 comprises 18 residues. This chain's CDR3 is CASSQVSIQADSTDTQYF. The CDR3 DNA reads TGCGCCAGCAGCCAAGTATCTATACAAGCGGATAGCACAGATACGCAGTATTTT.